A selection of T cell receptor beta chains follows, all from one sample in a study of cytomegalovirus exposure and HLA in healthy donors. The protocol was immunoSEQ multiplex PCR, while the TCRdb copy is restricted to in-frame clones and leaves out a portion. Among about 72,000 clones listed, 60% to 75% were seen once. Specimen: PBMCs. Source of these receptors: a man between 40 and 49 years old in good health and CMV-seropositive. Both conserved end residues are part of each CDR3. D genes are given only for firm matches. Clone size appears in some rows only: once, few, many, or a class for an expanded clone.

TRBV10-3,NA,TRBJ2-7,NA,TGTGCCATCAGTGAGTCTGAAGACCGGGGGCAGTACTTC,CAISESEDRGQYF
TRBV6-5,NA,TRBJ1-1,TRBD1,TGTGCCAGCAGTCACCGGGACAGGGCCCCTGAAGCTTTCTTT,CASSHRDRAPEAFF
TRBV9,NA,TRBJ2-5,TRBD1,TGTGCCAGCAGCGTAGAGGGGACAGGAGAGTGGGAGACCCAGTACTTC,CASSVEGTGEWETQYF
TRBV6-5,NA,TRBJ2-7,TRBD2,TGTGCCAGCACCGGCATAGCGGGAGGGGCCTACGAGCAGTACTTC,CASTGIAGGAYEQYF
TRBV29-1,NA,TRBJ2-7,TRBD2,TGCAGCGTTACAACTAGCGGGGTTTACGAGCAGTACTTC,CSVTTSGVYEQYF
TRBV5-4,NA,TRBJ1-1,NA,TGTGCCAGCAGCTTGGGCGGACGCAGAGGAGGCACTGAAGCTTTCTTT,CASSLGGRRGGTEAFF
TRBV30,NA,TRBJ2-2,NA,TGTGCCTGGACCTACGTGGGCCGCGGGGAGCTGTTTTTT,CAWTYVGRGELFF
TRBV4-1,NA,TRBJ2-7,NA,TGCGCCAGCAGCCCCGATCGGGACTCCGGGTTCCACGAGCAGTACTTC,CASSPDRDSGFHEQYF
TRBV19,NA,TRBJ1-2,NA,TGTGCCAGTACCATCGGCGGACTAGAGGGCTACACCTTC,CASTIGGLEGYTF
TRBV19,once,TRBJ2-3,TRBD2,TGTGCCAGTAGTTTGGTAGCGGGGGGCCCCACAGATACGCAGTATTTT,CASSLVAGGPTDTQYF
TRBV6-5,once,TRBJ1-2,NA,TGTGCCAGCAGCTCGGGACACCTCGGCTACACCTTC,CASSSGHLGYTF
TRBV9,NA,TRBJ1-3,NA,TGTGCCAGCAGCGTAGGCACAGGCTCTGGAAACACCATATATTTT,CASSVGTGSGNTIYF
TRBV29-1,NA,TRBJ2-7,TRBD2,TGCAGCGTTGTCTGGCATAGCGGGGGCAACGAGCAGTACTTC,CSVVWHSGGNEQYF
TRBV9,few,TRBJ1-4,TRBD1,TGTGCCAGCAGCGTCGGGGACAGTAATGAAAAACTGTTTTTT,CASSVGDSNEKLFF
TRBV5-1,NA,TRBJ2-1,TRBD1,TGCGCCAGCAGCTTGGAGGACAGGGACTTCTACAATGAGCAGTTCTTC,CASSLEDRDFYNEQFF
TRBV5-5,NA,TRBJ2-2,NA,TGTGCCAGCAGCCTGCACAGGGAACTGACCGGGGAGCTGTTTTTT,CASSLHRELTGELFF
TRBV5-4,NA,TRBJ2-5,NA,TGTGCCAGCAGGCAACAGGGTCAAGAGACCCAGTACTTC,CASRQQGQETQYF
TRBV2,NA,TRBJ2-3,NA,TGTGCCAGTCCGAAGGGGGGGCAAGTGGTGTCAGATACGCAGTATTTT,CASPKGGQVVSDTQYF
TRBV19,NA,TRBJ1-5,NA,TGTGCCAGTAGTATAGGAGGAGGGATTCAGCCCCAGCATTTT,CASSIGGGIQPQHF
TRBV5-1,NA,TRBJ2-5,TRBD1,TGCGCCAGCAGCTCGCTACAGGGGGCCCGAGAGACCCAGTACTTC,CASSSLQGARETQYF
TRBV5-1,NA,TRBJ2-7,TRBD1,TGCGCCAGCAGCTTGGGACAGGGGCCGGGGAACGAGCAGTACTTC,CASSLGQGPGNEQYF
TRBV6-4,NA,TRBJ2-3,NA,TGTGCCAGCAGTGATTTCGCAGGGGAGAGCACAGATACGCAGTATTTT,CASSDFAGESTDTQYF
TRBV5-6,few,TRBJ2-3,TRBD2,TGTGCCAGCAGGAGGCGGGGGGGCACAGATACGCAGTATTTT,CASRRRGGTDTQYF
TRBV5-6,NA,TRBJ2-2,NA,TGTGCCAGCAGCTTGAGAAGCTATAGGAGAGCTTCGAACACCGGGGAGCTGTTTTTT,CASSLRSYRRASNTGELFF
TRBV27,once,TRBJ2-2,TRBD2,TGTGCCAGCAGTTGGGTTCGGGGGGACACCGGGGAGCTGTTTTTT,CASSWVRGDTGELFF
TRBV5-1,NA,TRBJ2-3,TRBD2,TGCGCCAGCAGTATGTGGCGCGGGGGAAGCGAGTATAGCACAGATACGCAGTATTTT,CASSMWRGGSEYSTDTQYF
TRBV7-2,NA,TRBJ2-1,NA,TGTGCCAGCAGCTTAGAAGGAGGGAGTGAGCAGTTCTTC,CASSLEGGSEQFF
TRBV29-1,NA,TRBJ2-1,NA,TGCAGCGTGGATCTATTGAGGTCGGGGGTAACCTACAATGAGCAGTTCTTC,CSVDLLRSGVTYNEQFF
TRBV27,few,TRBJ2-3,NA,TGTGCCAGCAGTTTTACTCACACAGATACGCAGTATTTT,CASSFTHTDTQYF
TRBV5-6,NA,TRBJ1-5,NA,TGTGCCAGCAGCTTGGTGACAAACGCCAATCAGCCCCAGCATTTT,CASSLVTNANQPQHF
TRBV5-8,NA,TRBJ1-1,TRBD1,TGTGCCAGCGGTCCCTACAGGGGAACTGAAGCTTTCTTT,CASGPYRGTEAFF
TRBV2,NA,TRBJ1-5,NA,TGTGCCAGCGGAGGGGTATGGCAGCCCCAGCATTTT,CASGGVWQPQHF
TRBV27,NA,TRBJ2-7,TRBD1,TGTGCCAGCAGTCAAACCCGGGACAGCCCGAGGGGGCAGTACTTC,CASSQTRDSPRGQYF
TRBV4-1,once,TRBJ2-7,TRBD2,TGCGCCAGCAGCCAAGACCTCTCGGGCGGGGGGATAAAGTACGAGCAGTACTTC,CASSQDLSGGGIKYEQYF
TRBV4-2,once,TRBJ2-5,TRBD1,TGTGCCAGCAGCCAGAGACAGGGGGGGATGGAGACCCAGTACTTC,CASSQRQGGMETQYF
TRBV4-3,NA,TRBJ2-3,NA,TGCGCCAGCAGCCAACTTGGGGGGAGTGAGCAGTATTTT,CASSQLGGSEQYF
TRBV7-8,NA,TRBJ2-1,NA,TGTGCCAGCAGCGGGACACAGGGCTCGCCCTACAATGAGCAGTTCTTC,CASSGTQGSPYNEQFF
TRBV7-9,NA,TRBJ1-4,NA,TGTGCCAGCAGCCCGACTGACAGCTGGGAAACTAATGAAAAACTGTTTTTT,CASSPTDSWETNEKLFF
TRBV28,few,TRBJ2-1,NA,TGTGCCAGCAGTTCGACTCGGACACAGTACAATGAGCAGTTCTTC,CASSSTRTQYNEQFF
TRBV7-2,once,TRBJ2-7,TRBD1,TGTGCCAGCAGCCCCGGACAGGGGGCCTACGAGCAGTACTTC,CASSPGQGAYEQYF